The rows below give T cell receptor beta chains drawn from one sample of a study of shared clonotypes between healthy human individuals. TCRdb keeps only in-frame clones here, not all; method: immunoSEQ multiplex PCR. The sample has 400,000 to 600,000 clones; roughly 95% are singletons. Sequencing input: naive CD4+ T cells sorted from blood. The receptors shown here come from a woman in her twenties or thirties in good health. Both conserved end residues are part of each CDR3. D genes are given only for firm matches. For some rows the clone size is stated as once, few or many, or as a class when expanded; others skip it.

d_gene,j_gene,abundance,v_gene,CDR3nt,CDR3aa
TRBD1,TRBJ2-5,once,TRBV15,TGTGCCACCAGCAGAGGCAGGGGGCTGGGAGAGACCCAGTACTTC,CATSRGRGLGETQYF
TRBD1,TRBJ2-2,-,TRBV29-1,TGCAGCGTGGCCGGGACAGGGAAAACCGGGGAGCTGTTTTTT,CSVAGTGKTGELFF
TRBD1,TRBJ2-6,-,TRBV28,TGTGCCAGCAGCCAGGGACAGGCGCTATTCTCTGGGGCCAACGTCCTGACTTTC,CASSQGQALFSGANVLTF
-,TRBJ1-1,-,TRBV4-2,TGTGCCAGCAGCCAAGACGGACGCCCGGGTCGGACTGAAGCTTTCTTT,CASSQDGRPGRTEAFF
TRBD2,TRBJ2-7,once,TRBV7-2,TGTGCCAGCAGCCCCCGGACTAGCGGGAGGGCCTTCGGGGAGCAGTACTTC,CASSPRTSGRAFGEQYF
-,TRBJ2-3,-,TRBV5-1,TGCGCCAGCAGCTTGGGGGGAGACCCAGATACGCAGTATTTT,CASSLGGDPDTQYF
-,TRBJ1-1,-,TRBV5-1,TGCGCCAGCAGCTTAGGTAAAAACACTGAAGCTTTCTTT,CASSLGKNTEAFF
-,TRBJ2-1,-,TRBV28,TGTGCCAGCAACGGCGACCCTACAGGTGAGCAGTTCTTC,CASNGDPTGEQFF
-,TRBJ2-7,-,TRBV30,TGTGCCTGGGGGTGGGGCGCTAACGACGAGCAGTACTTC,CAWGWGANDEQYF
-,TRBJ2-7,-,TRBV11-2,TGTGCCAGCAGTTCGACCCGCCGGGGCGAGCAGTACTTC,CASSSTRRGEQYF
-,TRBJ1-3,-,TRBV5-4,TGTGCCAGCAGCCCCCGGGGGGGGAGCTCTGGAAACACCATATATTTT,CASSPRGGSSGNTIYF
TRBD1,TRBJ1-1,-,TRBV29-1,TGCAGCGCTGGGACAGGGGGCGCCTGGAAAACTGAAGCTTTCTTT,CSAGTGGAWKTEAFF
-,TRBJ2-5,-,TRBV28,TGTGCCAGCAGCCGGGACACCATAGGGCGAGAGACCCAGTACTTC,CASSRDTIGRETQYF
-,TRBJ1-5,-,TRBV28,TGTGCCAGCAGTTTCGGGGGGCTGAGGAGCAATCAGCCCCAGCATTTT,CASSFGGLRSNQPQHF
-,TRBJ1-5,-,TRBV6-1,TGTGCCAGCAGAGGAGCAGGTCAGCCCCAGCATTTT,CASRGAGQPQHF
-,TRBJ1-5,few,TRBV2,TGTGCCAGCCAATCCCAGGGTAATCAGCCCCAGCATTTT,CASQSQGNQPQHF
-,TRBJ1-1,few,TRBV7-9,TGTGCCAGCAGCTCACCCGACCGGAACACTGAAGCTTTCTTT,CASSSPDRNTEAFF
TRBD1,TRBJ2-7,-,TRBV6-1,TGTGCCAGCGCCAGGGGGCCCTACGAGCAGTACTTC,CASARGPYEQYF
TRBD1,TRBJ2-7,-,TRBV29-1,TGCAGCGTCGGGCAACTGACAGGGGCCTACGAGCAGTACTTC,CSVGQLTGAYEQYF
-,TRBJ2-5,once,TRBV30,TGTGCCTGGAGTGTGCGCGGGGCAGAGACCCAGTACTTC,CAWSVRGAETQYF
-,TRBJ2-7,-,TRBV2,TGTGCCAGCAGTGTTGTCACCTCCTACGAGCAGTACTTC,CASSVVTSYEQYF
-,TRBJ2-7,few,TRBV6-6,TGTGCCAGCAGTCAGCAAAGGAGGCAGTACTTC,CASSQQRRQYF
-,TRBJ2-1,-,TRBV19,TGTGCCAGTGGATATTATGAGCAGTTCTTC,CASGYYEQFF
-,TRBJ1-1,few,TRBV7-9,TGTGCCAGCAGCTTAGCGGGGTACACTGAAGCTTTCTTT,CASSLAGYTEAFF
TRBD2,TRBJ2-2,-,TRBV7-9,TGTGCCAGCAGCTTAGACCTAGCGGGAGCGAACACCGGGGAGCTGTTTTTT,CASSLDLAGANTGELFF
-,TRBJ1-1,-,TRBV28,TGTGCCAGCACCTTGGGATCTGAAGCTTTCTTT,CASTLGSEAFF
-,TRBJ2-1,-,TRBV6-1,TGTGCCAGCAGTGATGGGGGGAGCTCCTACAATGAGCAGTTCTTC,CASSDGGSSYNEQFF
TRBD1,TRBJ2-5,-,TRBV10-1,TGCGCCAGCAGCCCGGGACAGTTCCAAGAGACCCAGTACTTC,CASSPGQFQETQYF
-,TRBJ1-4,-,TRBV6-1,TGTGCCAGCAGTGAATCGAGCCAAAAGCTGTTTTTT,CASSESSQKLFF
TRBD1,TRBJ1-4,-,TRBV9,TGTGCCAGCAGCCCCCACGCCGGGACAGGGGGCATGGAAAAACTGTTTTTT,CASSPHAGTGGMEKLFF
-,TRBJ2-3,-,TRBV7-2,TGTGCCAGCAGCTTAGTAGGGACAGATACGCAGTATTTT,CASSLVGTDTQYF
-,TRBJ1-1,-,TRBV28,TGTGCCAGCAGTCGGGGGGGGATGAACACTGAAGCTTTCTTT,CASSRGGMNTEAFF
TRBD1,TRBJ2-2,-,TRBV18,TGTGCCATATCGGACAGGGAAGAAACCGGGGAGCTGTTTTTT,CAISDREETGELFF
-,TRBJ2-7,-,TRBV6-5,TGTGCCAGCAGTTACTCCCGGGACCTCAGCTCCTACGAGCAGTACTTC,CASSYSRDLSSYEQYF
TRBD1,TRBJ2-7,-,TRBV5-6,TGTGCCAGCAGCTTAAGGACAGGGTTGTCGGGGGAGCAGTACTTC,CASSLRTGLSGEQYF
-,TRBJ1-4,-,TRBV6-6,TGTGCCAGCATGGTCCAACAGGGTCGTGCAAAACTGTTTTTT,CASMVQQGRAKLFF
TRBD2,TRBJ2-5,-,TRBV19,TGTGCCAGTAGTTTAAGACTAGCGGGAGGTTTAGAGACCCAGTACTTC,CASSLRLAGGLETQYF
TRBD1,TRBJ2-7,once,TRBV28,TGTGCCAGCAGTTTCTCCTCCGGGACAGGGGACTACGAGCAGTACTTC,CASSFSSGTGDYEQYF
TRBD2,TRBJ2-1,once,TRBV7-2,TGTGCCAGCAGCACCGGGACTAGCGGGAACAATGAGCAGTTCTTC,CASSTGTSGNNEQFF
TRBD1,TRBJ2-5,-,TRBV25-1,TGTGCCAGCAGTGAACTCCTAGGGCAGGGGGTGGCAGAGACCCAGTACTTC,CASSELLGQGVAETQYF
TRBD2,TRBJ2-2,-,TRBV10-3,TGTGCCATCAGTGAGATGGAGCGGGAAAACACCGGGGAGCTGTTTTTT,CAISEMERENTGELFF
-,TRBJ1-2,-,TRBV5-1,TGCGCCAGCACCCATAACAGTAACTATGGCTACACCTTC,CASTHNSNYGYTF
-,TRBJ2-6,-,TRBV28,TGTGCCAGCAGTCCCCCACTTCGGGTCCTGGGGGCCAACGTCCTGACTTTC,CASSPPLRVLGANVLTF
-,TRBJ1-1,-,TRBV19,TGTGCCAGTAGTCCGCGGGTCTCGGCTGAAGCTTTCTTT,CASSPRVSAEAFF
-,TRBJ1-1,-,TRBV5-1,TGCGCCAGCAGCGGGGGGGCAGGGCTTCCCTCCCAAGCTTTCTTT,CASSGGAGLPSQAFF
TRBD2,TRBJ2-7,-,TRBV27,TGTGCCAGCAGTACTAGCGGGAGCCCCAACGAGCAGTACTTC,CASSTSGSPNEQYF
-,TRBJ1-1,-,TRBV29-1,TGCAGCGTTCATGAGGACATGAACACTGAAGCTTTCTTT,CSVHEDMNTEAFF
-,TRBJ2-1,-,TRBV11-1,TGTGCCAGCAGCTTAGATCGGACCAATGAGCAGTTCTTC,CASSLDRTNEQFF
-,TRBJ1-1,-,TRBV4-1,TGCGCCAGCAGCCAAGTCCTCAGGGGATTCACTGAAGCTTTCTTT,CASSQVLRGFTEAFF
-,TRBJ1-2,-,TRBV28,TGTGCCACAATAGGCGTAAACTATGGCTACACCTTC,CATIGVNYGYTF
-,TRBJ1-2,-,TRBV5-1,TGCGCCAGCAGCTTGGCTAGGGCGCCGGATGGCTACACCTTC,CASSLARAPDGYTF
-,TRBJ2-6,-,TRBV6-5,TGTGCCAGCAGGGCGGGGTTTCATGGGGCCAACGTCCTGACTTTC,CASRAGFHGANVLTF
-,TRBJ1-2,few,TRBV6-5,TGTGCCAGCAGCCCGATCGGGGGACTTAACTATGGCTACACCTTC,CASSPIGGLNYGYTF
-,TRBJ1-1,-,TRBV5-8,TGTGCCAGCCCTCGGGGGTCCTCTCTGCCGTACACTGAAGCTTTCTTT,CASPRGSSLPYTEAFF